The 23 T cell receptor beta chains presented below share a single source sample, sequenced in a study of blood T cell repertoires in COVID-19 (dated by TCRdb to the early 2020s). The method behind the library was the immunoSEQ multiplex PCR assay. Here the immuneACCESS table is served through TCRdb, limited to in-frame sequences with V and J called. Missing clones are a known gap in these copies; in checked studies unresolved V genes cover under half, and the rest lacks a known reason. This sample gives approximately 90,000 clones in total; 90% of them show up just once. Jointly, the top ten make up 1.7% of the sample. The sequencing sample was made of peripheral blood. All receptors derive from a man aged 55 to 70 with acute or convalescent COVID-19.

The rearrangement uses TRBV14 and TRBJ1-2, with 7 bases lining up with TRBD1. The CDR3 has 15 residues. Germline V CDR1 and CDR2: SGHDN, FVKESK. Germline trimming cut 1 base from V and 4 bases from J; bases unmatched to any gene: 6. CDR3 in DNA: TGTGCCAGCAGCCAAGGAGCAGGGGGAGGCTATGGCTACACCTTC. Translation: CASSQGAGGGYGYTF.

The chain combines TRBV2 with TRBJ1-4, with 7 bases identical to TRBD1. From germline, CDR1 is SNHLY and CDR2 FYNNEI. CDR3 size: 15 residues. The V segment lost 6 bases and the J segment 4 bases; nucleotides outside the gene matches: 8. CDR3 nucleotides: TGTGCCAGCAGAAGACAGGGTGGCGTTAATGAAAAACTGTTTTTT. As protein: CASRRQGGVNEKLFF.

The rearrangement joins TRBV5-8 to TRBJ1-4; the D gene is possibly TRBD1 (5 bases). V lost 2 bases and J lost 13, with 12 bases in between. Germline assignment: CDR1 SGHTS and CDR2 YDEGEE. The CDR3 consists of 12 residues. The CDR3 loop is CASSLSTVSLFF. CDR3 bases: TGTGCCAGCAGCTTATCGACAGTATCACTGTTTTTT.

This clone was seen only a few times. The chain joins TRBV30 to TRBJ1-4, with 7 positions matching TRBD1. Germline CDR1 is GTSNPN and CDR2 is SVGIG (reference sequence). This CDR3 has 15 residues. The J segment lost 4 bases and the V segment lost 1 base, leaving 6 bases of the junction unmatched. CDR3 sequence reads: CAWSGAGGFNEKLFF. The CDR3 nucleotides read TGTGCCTGGAGTGGAGCAGGGGGTTTTAATGAAAAACTGTTTTTT.

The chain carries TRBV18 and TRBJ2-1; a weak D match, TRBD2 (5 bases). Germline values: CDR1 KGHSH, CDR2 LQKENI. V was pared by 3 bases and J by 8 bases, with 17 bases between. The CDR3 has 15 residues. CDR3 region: CASSPSKPSRHEQFF. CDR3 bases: TGTGCCAGCTCACCCTCAAAGCCTAGCCGGCATGAGCAGTTCTTC. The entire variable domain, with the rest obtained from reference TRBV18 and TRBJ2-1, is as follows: NAGVMQNPRHLVRRRGQEARLRCSPMKGHSHVYWYRQLPEEGLKFMVYLQKENIIDESGMPKERFSAEFPKEGPSILRIQQVVRGDSAAYFCASSPSKPSRHEQFFGPGTRLTVL.

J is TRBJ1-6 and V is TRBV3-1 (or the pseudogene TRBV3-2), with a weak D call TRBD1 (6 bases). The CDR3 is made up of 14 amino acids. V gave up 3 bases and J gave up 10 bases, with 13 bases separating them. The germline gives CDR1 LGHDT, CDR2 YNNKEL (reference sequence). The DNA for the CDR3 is TGTGCCAGCAGCCAGGGGACCGGACAGTCACCCCTCCACTTT. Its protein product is CASSQGTGQSPLHF.

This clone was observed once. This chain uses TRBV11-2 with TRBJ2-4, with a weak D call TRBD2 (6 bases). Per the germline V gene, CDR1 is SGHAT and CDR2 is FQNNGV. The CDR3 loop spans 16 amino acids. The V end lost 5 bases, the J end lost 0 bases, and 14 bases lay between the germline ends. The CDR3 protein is CASSPGLLIAKNIQYF. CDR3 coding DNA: TGTGCCAGCAGCCCGGGACTCCTGATAGCCAAAAACATTCAGTACTTC.

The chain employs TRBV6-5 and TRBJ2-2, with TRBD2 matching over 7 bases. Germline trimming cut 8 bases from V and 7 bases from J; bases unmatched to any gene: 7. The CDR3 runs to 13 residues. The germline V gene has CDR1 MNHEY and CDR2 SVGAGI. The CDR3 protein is CASVKGGSGELFF. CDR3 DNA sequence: TGTGCCAGCGTAAAGGGAGGGAGCGGGGAGCTGTTTTTT.

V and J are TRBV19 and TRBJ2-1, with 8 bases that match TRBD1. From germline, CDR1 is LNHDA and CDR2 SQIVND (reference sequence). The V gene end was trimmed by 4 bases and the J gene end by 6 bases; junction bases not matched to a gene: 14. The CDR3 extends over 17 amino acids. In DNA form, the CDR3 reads TGTGCCAGTAGTAATTCGGCACAGGGGGACGGGAGCAATGAGCAGTTCTTC. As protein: CASSNSAQGDGSNEQFF. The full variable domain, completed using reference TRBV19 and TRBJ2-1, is DGGITQSPKYLFRKEGQNVTLSCEQNLNHDAMYWYRQDPGQGLRLIYYSQIVNDFQKGDIAEGYSVSREKKESFPLTVTSAQKNPTAFYLCASSNSAQGDGSNEQFFGPGTRLTVL.

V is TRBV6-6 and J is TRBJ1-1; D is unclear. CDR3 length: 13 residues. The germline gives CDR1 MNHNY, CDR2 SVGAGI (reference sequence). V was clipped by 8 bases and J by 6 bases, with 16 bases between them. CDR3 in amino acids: CASAWTVSAEAFF. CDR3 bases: TGTGCCAGCGCCTGGACTGTTAGCGCTGAAGCTTTCTTT.

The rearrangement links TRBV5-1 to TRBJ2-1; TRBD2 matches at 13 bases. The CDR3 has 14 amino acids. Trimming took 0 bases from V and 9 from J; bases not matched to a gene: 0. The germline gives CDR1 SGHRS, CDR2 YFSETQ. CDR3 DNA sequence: TGCGCCAGCAGCTTGGGACTAGCGGGGGGTGAGCAGTTCTTC. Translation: CASSLGLAGGEQFF. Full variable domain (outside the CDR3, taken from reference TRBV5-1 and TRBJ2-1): KAGVTQTPRYLIKTRGQQVTLSCSPISGHRSVSWYQQTPGQGLQFLFEYFSETQRNKGNFPGRFSGRQFSNSRSEMNVSTLELGDSALYLCASSLGLAGGEQFFGPGTRLTVL.

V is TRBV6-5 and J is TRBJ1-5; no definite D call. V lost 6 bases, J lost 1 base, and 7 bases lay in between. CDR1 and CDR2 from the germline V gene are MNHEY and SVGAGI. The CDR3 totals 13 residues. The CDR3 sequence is CASSLSSNQPQHF. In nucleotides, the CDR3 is TGTGCCAGCAGCTTATCCAGCAATCAGCCCCAGCATTTT.

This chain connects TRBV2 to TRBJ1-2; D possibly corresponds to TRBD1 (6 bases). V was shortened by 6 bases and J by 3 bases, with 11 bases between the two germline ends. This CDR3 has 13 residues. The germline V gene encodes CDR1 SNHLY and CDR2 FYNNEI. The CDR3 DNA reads TGTGCCAGCAGGCCTCCAGGGGACTATGGCTACACCTTC. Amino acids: CASRPPGDYGYTF.

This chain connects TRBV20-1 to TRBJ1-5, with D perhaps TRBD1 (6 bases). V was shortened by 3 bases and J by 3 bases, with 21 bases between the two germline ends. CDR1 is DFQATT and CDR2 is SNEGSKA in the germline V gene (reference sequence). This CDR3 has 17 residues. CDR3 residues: CSASERKGVTPNQPQHF. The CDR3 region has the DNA TGCAGTGCTAGTGAGCGGAAGGGGGTGACCCCCAATCAGCCCCAGCATTTT.

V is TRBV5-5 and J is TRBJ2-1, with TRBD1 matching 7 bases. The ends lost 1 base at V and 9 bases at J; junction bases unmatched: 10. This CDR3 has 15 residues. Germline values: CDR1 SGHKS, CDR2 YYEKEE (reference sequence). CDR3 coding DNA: TGTGCCAGCAGCTTGAGGCAGGGGGACGTCAGTGAGCAGTTCTTC. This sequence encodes CASSLRQGDVSEQFF.

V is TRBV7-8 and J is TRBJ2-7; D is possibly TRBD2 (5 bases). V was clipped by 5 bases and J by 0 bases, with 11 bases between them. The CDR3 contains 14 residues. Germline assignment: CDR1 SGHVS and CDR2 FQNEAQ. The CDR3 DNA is TGTGCCAGCAGCCCACAAGGGAGCTCCTACGAGCAGTACGTC. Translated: CASSPQGSSYEQYV.

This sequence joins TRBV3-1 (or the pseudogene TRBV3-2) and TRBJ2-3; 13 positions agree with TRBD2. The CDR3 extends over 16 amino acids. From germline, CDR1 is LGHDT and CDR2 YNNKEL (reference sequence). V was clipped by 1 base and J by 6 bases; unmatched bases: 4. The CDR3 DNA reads TGTGCCAGCAGCCAAGGACTAGCGGGGGGACTGGATACGCAGTATTTT. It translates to CASSQGLAGGLDTQYF.

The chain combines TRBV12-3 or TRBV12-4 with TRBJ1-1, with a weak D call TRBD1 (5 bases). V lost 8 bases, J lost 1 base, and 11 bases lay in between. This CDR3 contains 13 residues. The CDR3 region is CASSTGTNTEAFF. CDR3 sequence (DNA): TGTGCCAGCTCCACAGGAACGAACACTGAAGCTTTCTTT.

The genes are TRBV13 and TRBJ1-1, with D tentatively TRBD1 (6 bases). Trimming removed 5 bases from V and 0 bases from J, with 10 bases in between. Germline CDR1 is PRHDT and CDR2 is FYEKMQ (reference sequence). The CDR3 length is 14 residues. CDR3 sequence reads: CASSLRQVNTEAFF. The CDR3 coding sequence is TGTGCCAGCAGCCTCCGACAGGTGAACACTGAAGCTTTCTTT.

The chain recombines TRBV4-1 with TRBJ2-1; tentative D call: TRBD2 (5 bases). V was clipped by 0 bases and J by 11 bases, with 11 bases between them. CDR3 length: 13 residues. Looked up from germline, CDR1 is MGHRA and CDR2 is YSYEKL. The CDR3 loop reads CASSQERRSQQFF. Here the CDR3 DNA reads TGCGCCAGCAGCCAAGAGAGGAGGAGCCAGCAGTTCTTC.

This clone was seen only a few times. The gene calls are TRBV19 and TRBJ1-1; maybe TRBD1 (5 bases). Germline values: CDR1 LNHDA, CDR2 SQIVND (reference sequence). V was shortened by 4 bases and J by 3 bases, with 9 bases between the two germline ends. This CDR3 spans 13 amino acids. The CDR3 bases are TGTGCCAGTAGTAATAAAGGGGACACTGAAGCTTTCTTT. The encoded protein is CASSNKGDTEAFF.

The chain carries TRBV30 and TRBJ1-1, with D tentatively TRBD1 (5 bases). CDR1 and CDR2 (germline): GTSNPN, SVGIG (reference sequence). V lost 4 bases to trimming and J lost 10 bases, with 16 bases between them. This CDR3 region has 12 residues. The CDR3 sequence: CAWTDGRARAFF. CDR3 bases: TGTGCCTGGACCGACGGCAGGGCGAGAGCTTTCTTT.

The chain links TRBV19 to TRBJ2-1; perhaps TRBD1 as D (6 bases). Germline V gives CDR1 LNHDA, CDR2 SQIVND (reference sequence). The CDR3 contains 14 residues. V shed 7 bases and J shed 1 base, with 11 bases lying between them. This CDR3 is CASTAGVSYNEQFF. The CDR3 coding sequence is TGTGCCAGTACCGCAGGGGTGTCCTACAATGAGCAGTTCTTC. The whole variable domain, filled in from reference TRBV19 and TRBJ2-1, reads DGGITQSPKYLFRKEGQNVTLSCEQNLNHDAMYWYRQDPGQGLRLIYYSQIVNDFQKGDIAEGYSVSREKKESFPLTVTSAQKNPTAFYLCASTAGVSYNEQFFGPGTRLTVL.